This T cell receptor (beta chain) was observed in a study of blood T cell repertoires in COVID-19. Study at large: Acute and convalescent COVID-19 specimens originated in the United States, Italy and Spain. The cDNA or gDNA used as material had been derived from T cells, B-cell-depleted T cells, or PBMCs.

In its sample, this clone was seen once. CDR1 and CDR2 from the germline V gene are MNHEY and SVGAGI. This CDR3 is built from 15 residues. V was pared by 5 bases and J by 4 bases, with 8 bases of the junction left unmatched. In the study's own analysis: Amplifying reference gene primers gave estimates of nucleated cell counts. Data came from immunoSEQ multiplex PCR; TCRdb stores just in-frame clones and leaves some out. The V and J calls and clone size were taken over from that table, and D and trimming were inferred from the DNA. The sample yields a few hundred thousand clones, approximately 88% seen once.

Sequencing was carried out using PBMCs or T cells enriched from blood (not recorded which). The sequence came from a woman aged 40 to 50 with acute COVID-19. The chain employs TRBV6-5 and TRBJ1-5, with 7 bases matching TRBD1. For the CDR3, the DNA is TGTGCCAGCAGTCTAAAAGGACAGGATAATCAGCCCCAGCATTTT. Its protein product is CASSLKGQDNQPQHF.